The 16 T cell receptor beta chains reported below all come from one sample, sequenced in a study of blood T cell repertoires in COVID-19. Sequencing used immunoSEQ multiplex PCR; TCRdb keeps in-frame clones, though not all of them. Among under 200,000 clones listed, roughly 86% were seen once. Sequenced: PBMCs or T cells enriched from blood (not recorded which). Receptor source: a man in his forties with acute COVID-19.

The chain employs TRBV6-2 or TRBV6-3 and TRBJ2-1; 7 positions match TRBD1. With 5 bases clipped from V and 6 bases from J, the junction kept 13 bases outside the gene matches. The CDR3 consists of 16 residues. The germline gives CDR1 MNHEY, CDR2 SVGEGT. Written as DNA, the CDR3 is TGTGCCAGCAGTCCGCTTGGGACAGCCTCAGCCAATGAGCAGTTCTTC. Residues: CASSPLGTASANEQFF.

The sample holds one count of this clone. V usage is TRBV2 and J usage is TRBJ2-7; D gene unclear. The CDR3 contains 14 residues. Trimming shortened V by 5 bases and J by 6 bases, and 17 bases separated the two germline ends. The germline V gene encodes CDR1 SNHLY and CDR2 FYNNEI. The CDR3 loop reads CASSQEPGSVEQYF. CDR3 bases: TGTGCCAGCAGTCAGGAACCCGGTTCCGTCGAGCAGTACTTC.

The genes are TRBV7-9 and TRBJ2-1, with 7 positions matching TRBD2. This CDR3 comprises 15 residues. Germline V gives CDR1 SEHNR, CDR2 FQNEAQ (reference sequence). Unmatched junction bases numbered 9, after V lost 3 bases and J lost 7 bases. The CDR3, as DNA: TGTGCCAGCAGCTTCGCCCTCGGGGGGTTAAATGAGCAGTTCTTC. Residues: CASSFALGGLNEQFF.

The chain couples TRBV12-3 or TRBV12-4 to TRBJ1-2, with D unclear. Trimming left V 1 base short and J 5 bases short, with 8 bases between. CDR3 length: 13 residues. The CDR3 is CASSLVISYGYTF. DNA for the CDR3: TGTGCCAGCAGTTTAGTTATTTCGTATGGCTACACCTTC.

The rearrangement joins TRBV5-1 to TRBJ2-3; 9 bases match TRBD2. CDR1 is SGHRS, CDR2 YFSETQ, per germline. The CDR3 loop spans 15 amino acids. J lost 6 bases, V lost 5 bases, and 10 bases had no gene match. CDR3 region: CASSFRAGGGDTQYF. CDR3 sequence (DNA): TGCGCCAGCAGTTTTAGAGCGGGAGGAGGTGATACGCAGTATTTT.

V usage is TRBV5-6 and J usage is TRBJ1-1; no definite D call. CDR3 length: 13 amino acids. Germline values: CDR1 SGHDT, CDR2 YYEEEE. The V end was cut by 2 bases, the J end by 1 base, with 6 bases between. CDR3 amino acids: CASSFSGNTEAFF. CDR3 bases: TGTGCCAGCAGCTTCTCGGGGAACACTGAAGCTTTCTTT. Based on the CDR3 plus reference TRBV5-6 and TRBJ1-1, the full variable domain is DAGVTQSPTHLIKTRGQQVTLRCSPKSGHDTVSWYQQALGQGPQFIFQYYEEEERQRGNFPDRFSGHQFPNYSSELNVNALLLGDSALYLCASSFSGNTEAFFGQGTRLTVV.

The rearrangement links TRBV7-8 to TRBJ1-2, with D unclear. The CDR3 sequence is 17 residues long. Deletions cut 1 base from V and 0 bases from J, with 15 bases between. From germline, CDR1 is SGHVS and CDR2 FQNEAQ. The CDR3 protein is CASSLGSTARTNYGYTF. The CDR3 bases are TGTGCCAGCAGCTTAGGTTCGACTGCCCGGACTAACTATGGCTACACCTTC.

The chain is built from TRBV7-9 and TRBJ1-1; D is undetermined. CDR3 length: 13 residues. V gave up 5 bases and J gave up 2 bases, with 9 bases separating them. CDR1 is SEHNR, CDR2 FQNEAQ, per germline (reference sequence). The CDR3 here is CASSTKQNTEAFF. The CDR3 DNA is TGTGCCAGCAGCACCAAGCAAAACACTGAAGCTTTCTTT. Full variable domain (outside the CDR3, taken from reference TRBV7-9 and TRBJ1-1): DTGVSQNPRHKITKRGQNVTFRCDPISEHNRLYWYRQTLGQGPEFLTYFQNEAQLEKSRLLSDRFSAERPKGSFSTLEIQRTEQGDSAMYLCASSTKQNTEAFFGQGTRLTVV.

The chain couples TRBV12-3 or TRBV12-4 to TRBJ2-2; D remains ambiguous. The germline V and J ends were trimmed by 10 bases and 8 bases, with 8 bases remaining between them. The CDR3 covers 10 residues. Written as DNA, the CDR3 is TGTGCCACCGGTGAGGGGGAGCTGTTTTTT. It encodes CATGEGELFF.

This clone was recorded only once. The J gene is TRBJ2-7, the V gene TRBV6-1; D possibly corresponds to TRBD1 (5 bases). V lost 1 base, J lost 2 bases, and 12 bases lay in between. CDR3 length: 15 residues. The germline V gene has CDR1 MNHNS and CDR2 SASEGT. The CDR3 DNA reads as TGTGCCAGCAGTGAAGGTGGGGCCGGAACCTACGAGCAGTACTTC. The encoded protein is CASSEGGAGTYEQYF.

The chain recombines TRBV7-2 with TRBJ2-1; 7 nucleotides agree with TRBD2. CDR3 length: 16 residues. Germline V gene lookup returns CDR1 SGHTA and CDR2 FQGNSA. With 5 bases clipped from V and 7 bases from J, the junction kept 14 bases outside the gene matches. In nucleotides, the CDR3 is TGTGCCAGCAGCATCCTAAGGGTACTAGCGCTTAATGAGCAGTTCTTC. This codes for CASSILRVLALNEQFF. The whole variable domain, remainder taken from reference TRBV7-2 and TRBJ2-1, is GAGVSQSPSNKVTEKGKDVELRCDPISGHTALYWYRQSLGQGLEFLIYFQGNSAPDKSGLPSDRFSAERTGGSVSTLTIQRTQQEDSAVYLCASSILRVLALNEQFFGPGTRLTVL.

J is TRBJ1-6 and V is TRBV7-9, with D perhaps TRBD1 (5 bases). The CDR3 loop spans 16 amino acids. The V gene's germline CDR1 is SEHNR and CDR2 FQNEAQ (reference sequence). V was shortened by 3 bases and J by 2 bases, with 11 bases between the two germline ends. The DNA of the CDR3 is TGTGCCAGCAGCTTGATTGGGGCAGCCTATAATTCACCCCTCCACTTT. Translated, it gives CASSLIGAAYNSPLHF.

CDR3 in DNA: TGTGCCAGCAGTTACACTAGCGTACCCGGGGAGCTGTTTTTT. Protein: CASSYTSVPGELFF. The J gene is TRBJ2-2, the V gene TRBV6-2 or TRBV6-3, with 7 bases matching TRBD2. V lost 2 bases and J lost 6; bases outside the gene matches: 3. The CDR3 is made up of 14 amino acids. CDR1 and CDR2 from the germline V gene are MNHEY and SVGEGT.

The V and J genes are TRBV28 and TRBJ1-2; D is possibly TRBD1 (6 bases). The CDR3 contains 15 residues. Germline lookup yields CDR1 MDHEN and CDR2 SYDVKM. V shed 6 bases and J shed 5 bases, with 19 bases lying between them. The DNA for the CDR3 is TGTGCCAGCAGACCCGACAAGGGGGTTAGATATGGCTACACCTTC. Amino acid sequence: CASRPDKGVRYGYTF.

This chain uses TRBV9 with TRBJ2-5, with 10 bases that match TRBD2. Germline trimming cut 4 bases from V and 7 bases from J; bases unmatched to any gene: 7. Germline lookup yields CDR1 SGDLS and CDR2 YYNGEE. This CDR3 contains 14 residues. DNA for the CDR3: TGTGCCAGCAGCAGCGGGACTAGCGAGGGGACCCAGTACTTC. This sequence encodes CASSSGTSEGTQYF.

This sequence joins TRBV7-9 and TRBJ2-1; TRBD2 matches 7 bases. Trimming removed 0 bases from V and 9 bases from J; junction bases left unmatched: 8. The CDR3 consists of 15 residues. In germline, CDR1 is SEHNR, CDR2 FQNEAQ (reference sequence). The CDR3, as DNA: TGTGCCAGCAGCTTAGCGGGAGGGACCGGGGCTGAGCAGTTCTTC. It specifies CASSLAGGTGAEQFF.